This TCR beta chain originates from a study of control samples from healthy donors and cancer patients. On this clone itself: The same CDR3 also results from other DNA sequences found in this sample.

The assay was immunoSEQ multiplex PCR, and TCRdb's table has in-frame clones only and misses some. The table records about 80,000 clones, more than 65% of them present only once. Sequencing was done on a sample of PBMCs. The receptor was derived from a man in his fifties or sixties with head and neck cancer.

CDR3 sequence (DNA): TGCGCCAGCAGCCCGGGACTAGCGGGAGCGAGGGGGGGCGGGGAGCTGTTTTTT. The encoded protein is CASSPGLAGARGGGELFF. The chain recombines TRBV4-1 with TRBJ2-2, with 14 positions matching TRBD2. CDR3 length: 18 residues. The germline CDR1 and CDR2 sequences are MGHRA and YSYEKL. Losses at the gene ends were 4 bases for V and 7 bases for J; bases not matched to a gene: 11.